The 2 T cell receptor beta chains below all came from one sample that was sequenced in a study of regulatory T cells in long-lasting Graves disease. To make TCR beta libraries, researchers used iRepertoire HTBI primers and Arm-PCR of CDR3 regions. TCRdb independently ran MiXCR on the multiplex PCR reads; one entry per CDR3 protein. The table shows about 430,000 distinct CDR3 sequences, with approximately 15% occurring only once. Indicated time point: newly diagnosed GD, antithyroid drugs for less than 3 months. From PBMCs, RNA was extracted and then used to make the TCR library. The same data also went into a second study, on T cells in Graves' hyperthyroidism and ophthalmopathy.

The sample was peripheral blood mononuclear cells (PBMCs), taken at new diagnosis, from a patient treated with antithyroid drugs. These TCRs come from a woman aged 35 to 49 with Graves disease.

This clonotype showed up just a few times. The chain is built from TRBV4-3 and TRBJ1-5; D gene ambiguous. Germline V gene lookup returns CDR1 LGHNA and CDR2 YSLEER. The CDR3 sequence is 15 residues long. V gave up 0 bases and J gave up 3 bases, with 9 bases separating them. CDR3 in amino acids: CASSQEYGVNQPQHF. The CDR3 nucleotides read TGCGCCAGCAGCCAAGAGTATGGGGTCAATCAGCCCCAGCATTTT.

Notes on this clonotype: One junction end disagrees with the germline gene, perhaps due to a read error. This chain joins TRBV6-1 and TRBJ1-2, with TRBD1 matching 7 bases. This CDR3 has 14 residues. Per the germline V gene, CDR1 is MNHNS and CDR2 is SASEGT. CDR3 protein: CGSSEAGDSYGYTF. CDR3 bases: TGTGGCAGCAGTGAAGCCGGGGACAGCTATGGCTACACCTTC.